This is a list of T cell receptor beta chains from one sample in a study of T cell repertoires in cytomegalovirus infection. The antigens for these receptors are not known. TCRdb independently ran MiXCR on the reads; one entry per CDR3 protein. The sample lists about 69,000 distinct CDR3 sequences, about 26% seen once, with roughly three fifths in the top ten. The sequencing used CD8+ T cells from cultured PBMCs, collected from culture after CMV antigen stimulation. The receptors originated from a human donor in good health (CMV status not recorded). Some clones in this sample may be carry-over from other donors' samples. Each CDR3 is given with its conserved first and last residue. Each record gives: V gene, clone size, J gene, D gene, CDR3 protein. The D gene is left open where the match is weak. A row's size may be missing; if present it is once, few, many or a size class.

v_gene: TRBV24-1; abundance: once; j_gene: TRBJ2-3; d_gene: TRBD2; CDR3aa: CATSDLGGGTSTDTQYF
v_gene: TRBV19; abundance: -; j_gene: TRBJ2-3; d_gene: -; CDR3aa: CASSLGLPDTQYF
v_gene: TRBV12-5; abundance: -; j_gene: TRBJ2-1; d_gene: -; CDR3aa: CASGLVSPGYDEQFF
v_gene: TRBV7-6; abundance: once; j_gene: TRBJ2-1; d_gene: TRBD2; CDR3aa: CASSSTSGRSYNEQFF
v_gene: TRBV4-3; abundance: -; j_gene: TRBJ2-1; d_gene: TRBD2; CDR3aa: CASSWGLAGGYEQFF
v_gene: TRBV19; abundance: -; j_gene: TRBJ1-5; d_gene: -; CDR3aa: CASTTGTTGQPQHF
v_gene: TRBV12-3/TRBV12-4; abundance: -; j_gene: TRBJ2-3; d_gene: TRBD2; CDR3aa: CASSFLLAGGNDTQYF
v_gene: TRBV7-2; abundance: many; j_gene: TRBJ2-1; d_gene: -; CDR3aa: CASRSTLGLRGNEQFF
v_gene: TRBV30; abundance: many; j_gene: TRBJ2-3; d_gene: -; CDR3aa: CAWSVAGGTDTQYF
v_gene: TRBV27; abundance: -; j_gene: TRBJ2-3; d_gene: TRBD2; CDR3aa: CASSTTSGGTDTQYF
v_gene: TRBV7-4; abundance: few; j_gene: TRBJ1-5; d_gene: -; CDR3aa: CASSPEGPSQPQHF
v_gene: TRBV7-8; abundance: -; j_gene: TRBJ2-1; d_gene: -; CDR3aa: CASSSAWDEQFF
v_gene: TRBV12-3/TRBV12-4; abundance: many; j_gene: TRBJ2-1; d_gene: -; CDR3aa: CASSFEIDEQFF
v_gene: TRBV11-2; abundance: -; j_gene: TRBJ2-1; d_gene: TRBD2; CDR3aa: CASSLEASGLPFF
v_gene: TRBV5-6; abundance: few; j_gene: TRBJ2-1; d_gene: -; CDR3aa: CASSQLGAPSSYNEQFF
v_gene: TRBV7-6; abundance: -; j_gene: TRBJ2-3; d_gene: -; CDR3aa: CASSFRGAVDTQYF
v_gene: TRBV12-5; abundance: -; j_gene: TRBJ1-6; d_gene: -; CDR3aa: CASGLVQDSPLHF
v_gene: TRBV12-3/TRBV12-4; abundance: -; j_gene: TRBJ1-2; d_gene: -; CDR3aa: CASRPWASFYGYTF
v_gene: TRBV19; abundance: few; j_gene: TRBJ1-5; d_gene: -; CDR3aa: CASSWFGGNQPQHF
v_gene: TRBV27; abundance: few; j_gene: TRBJ2-5; d_gene: TRBD2; CDR3aa: CASSLSGTRNQETQYF
v_gene: TRBV7-9; abundance: -; j_gene: TRBJ2-3; d_gene: TRBD2; CDR3aa: CASFLAGDTDTQYF
v_gene: TRBV7-9; abundance: few; j_gene: TRBJ2-5; d_gene: TRBD2; CDR3aa: CASNTGGEYQETQYF
v_gene: TRBV15; abundance: few; j_gene: TRBJ2-1; d_gene: -; CDR3aa: CATSRARNEQFF
v_gene: TRBV19; abundance: many; j_gene: TRBJ2-5; d_gene: TRBD1; CDR3aa: CASSAYRGWGQETQYF
v_gene: TRBV11-3; abundance: few; j_gene: TRBJ2-1; d_gene: -; CDR3aa: CASSLGTEQFF
v_gene: TRBV4-1; abundance: -; j_gene: TRBJ1-1; d_gene: TRBD1; CDR3aa: CASSLGQGWDTEAFF
v_gene: TRBV12-3/TRBV12-4; abundance: few; j_gene: TRBJ2-2; d_gene: -; CDR3aa: CASSLPRGVAGELFF
v_gene: TRBV28; abundance: -; j_gene: TRBJ1-2; d_gene: -; CDR3aa: CASSRGQRDYGYTF
v_gene: TRBV4-1; abundance: -; j_gene: TRBJ1-4; d_gene: -; CDR3aa: CASSQDFEKLFF
v_gene: TRBV25-1; abundance: -; j_gene: TRBJ2-3; d_gene: -; CDR3aa: CASHFRDTQYF
v_gene: TRBV7-9; abundance: -; j_gene: TRBJ1-2; d_gene: -; CDR3aa: CASSLGGQGYTF
v_gene: TRBV20-1; abundance: -; j_gene: TRBJ1-2; d_gene: TRBD1; CDR3aa: CSARGSGQGAWGYTF
v_gene: TRBV30; abundance: -; j_gene: TRBJ1-1; d_gene: -; CDR3aa: CAWSVRVTEAFF